The rows below give T cell receptor beta chains drawn from one sample of a study of CD8 T cells in Susac syndrome. Via MiXCR, TCRdb re-called the immunoSEQ multiplex PCR reads, giving one row per CDR3 protein. This sample has some 180,000 distinct CDR3 sequences, with 85% to 95% found just once. The sequencing sample was made of CD4+ T cells from PBMCs. The receptor set was obtained from a human donor in good health. Each CDR3 is given with its conserved first and last residue. The order of the fields is D gene, J gene, clone size, V gene, CDR3 length, CDR3 DNA, CDR3 protein. A D gene is named only where the DNA matches it firmly. Rows may omit the clone size; those that give it use once, few, many or a size class.

NA,TRBJ1-2,NA,TRBV28,15,TGTGCCAGCACCTTTGGGGGGGGCCTCAACTATGGCTACACCTTC,CASTFGGGLNYGYTF
TRBD1,TRBJ2-7,NA,TRBV18,18,TGTGCCAGCTCACAGGGACAGGGGGCGTCCCCACTTCTCTACGAGCAGTACTTC,CASSQGQGASPLLYEQYF
NA,TRBJ1-2,NA,TRBV7-3,13,TGTGCCAGCAGTCTCACTGCGGGGGGTGGCTACACCTTC,CASSLTAGGGYTF
NA,TRBJ2-5,NA,TRBV29-1,13,TGCAGCGTTGGACCGAAATTTCAAGAGACCCAGTACTTC,CSVGPKFQETQYF
NA,TRBJ2-4,NA,TRBV7-2,15,TGTGCCAGCAGCTTCCCGGTGGCCGCCAAAAACATTCAGTACTTC,CASSFPVAAKNIQYF
TRBD2,TRBJ2-1,NA,TRBV5-4,17,TGTGCCAGCAGCTCGGGACTAGCGGGAGGTAGCTACAATGAGCAGTTCTTC,CASSSGLAGGSYNEQFF
NA,TRBJ2-6,NA,TRBV5-4,17,TGTGCCAGCAGCTTTACAGGGAAGGCGTCTGGGGCCAACGTCCTGACTTTC,CASSFTGKASGANVLTF
NA,TRBJ2-6,NA,TRBV6-2/TRBV6-3,14,TGTGCCAGCAGTACCTTGACCCACCTCGGCGTCCTGACTTTC,CASSTLTHLGVLTF
TRBD2,TRBJ2-7,NA,TRBV3-1,14,TGTGCCAGCAGCCTTAGCGGGAGCTCCTACGAGCAGTACTTC,CASSLSGSSYEQYF
TRBD2,TRBJ2-7,NA,TRBV28,15,TGTGCCAGCAGCATAACTAGCGGGGGGCTCTACGAGCAGTACTTC,CASSITSGGLYEQYF
NA,TRBJ1-1,NA,TRBV7-8,14,TGTGCCAGCAGCTTAGTGGGTGGGAACGCTGAAGCTTTCTTT,CASSLVGGNAEAFF
NA,TRBJ2-5,NA,TRBV5-4,14,TGTGCCAGCAGCTTCCGACACAACCAAGAGACCCAGTACTTC,CASSFRHNQETQYF
NA,TRBJ2-7,NA,TRBV19,14,TGTGCCAGTAGTATGAGTTTACTAGCCAACGAGCAGTACTTC,CASSMSLLANEQYF
TRBD2,TRBJ2-5,NA,TRBV7-2,16,TGTGCCAGCAGCTTCCCGACTAGCGGGAGGGGAGAGACCCAGTACTTC,CASSFPTSGRGETQYF
NA,TRBJ1-1,few,TRBV9,12,TGTGCCAGCAGCCCCCAGGTCACTGAAGCTTTCTTT,CASSPQVTEAFF
TRBD2,TRBJ2-3,NA,TRBV20-1,17,TGCAGTGCTAGATCCTTCAGGCTAGCGGGAGATCGAGATACGCAGTATTTT,CSARSFRLAGDRDTQYF
NA,TRBJ1-5,NA,TRBV7-3,15,TGTGCCAGCAGCTTACGCCCGGACAGCTATCAGCCCCAGCATTTT,CASSLRPDSYQPQHF
NA,TRBJ1-2,NA,TRBV12-3/TRBV12-4,11,TGTGCCAGCAGTTTGGGGCTTGGCTACACCTTC,CASSLGLGYTF
TRBD2,TRBJ2-2,few,TRBV14,16,TGTGCCAGCAGTCCCCTAGCGGGAGCGAACACCGGGGAGCTGTTTTTT,CASSPLAGANTGELFF
NA,TRBJ2-1,NA,TRBV5-1,13,TGCGCCAGCAGCTTCGGGCAGAACAATGAGCAGTTCTTC,CASSFGQNNEQFF
NA,TRBJ2-3,NA,TRBV7-2,15,TGTGCCAGCAGCTTGAGCGGGTCTAGCACAGATACGCAGTATTTT,CASSLSGSSTDTQYF
TRBD1,TRBJ2-3,NA,TRBV7-2,15,TGTGCCAGCAGCTTAGACAGGGGGCTTGGAGATACGCAGTATTTT,CASSLDRGLGDTQYF
NA,TRBJ2-1,NA,TRBV7-3,13,TGTGCCAGCAGCCCCCAAGTTCACAATGAGCAGTTCTTC,CASSPQVHNEQFF
TRBD1,TRBJ2-7,NA,TRBV2,13,TGTGCCAGCAGTGAAAGACAGGGGGGAGAGCAGTACTTC,CASSERQGGEQYF
NA,TRBJ1-1,NA,TRBV6-4,10,TGTGCCAGCAGTGAGTCTGAAGCTTTCTTT,CASSESEAFF
NA,TRBJ1-1,NA,TRBV7-9,13,TGTGCCAGCAGCATACAACAGGGAACTGAAGCTTTCTTT,CASSIQQGTEAFF